Below are 11 T cell receptor beta chains sequenced from a single sample in a study of blood T cells in healthy people across ages. PCR was performed a second time for about 6 to 12 cycles using a sample-barcoded 5' primer and a J-beta primer mix. TCRdb reanalysed the 5' RACE reads using MiXCR and keeps one entry per CDR3 protein. The table includes 1.5 million to 2 million distinct CDR3 sequences, roughly 50% detected once. The specimen was blood. All receptors derive from a woman in her forties in good health.

The chain links TRBV27 to TRBJ2-5; D call uncertain. Trimming removed 2 bases at V and 5 bases at J, with 9 bases between. From germline, CDR1 is MNHEY and CDR2 SMNVEV (reference sequence). CDR3 length: 13 residues. This CDR3 reads CASSLATRETQYF. The CDR3 DNA is TGTGCCAGCAGTTTAGCCACCAGGGAGACCCAGTACTTC.

J is TRBJ1-2 and V is TRBV3-1; D is undetermined. Trimming pared 11 bases from V and 4 bases from J, leaving 14 bases between. Germline-derived CDR1 and CDR2 are LGHDT and YNNKEL (reference sequence). There are 12 residues in the CDR3. The CDR3 sequence is CASGSPLYGYTF. CDR3 nucleotide sequence: TGTGCCTCTGGGTCCCCGCTCTATGGCTACACCTTC.

This clonotype has only a few counts. The genes are TRBV7-9 and TRBJ2-6; D not resolved. The CDR3 covers 16 residues. The germline V gene has CDR1 SEHNR and CDR2 FQNEAQ (reference sequence). Trimming stripped 4 bases from V and 0 bases from J, with 10 bases between. The CDR3 reads CASSSRLPSGANVLTF. The CDR3, as DNA: TGTGCCAGCAGCTCCCGATTACCCTCTGGGGCCAACGTCCTGACTTTC.

V is TRBV6-1 and J is TRBJ1-1; 7 bases match TRBD1. CDR3 size: 15 residues. Germline V gene data show CDR1 as MNHNS and CDR2 as SASEGT. V lost 5 bases and J lost 8; bases outside the gene matches: 14. The CDR3 DNA sequence: TGTGCCAGCAGTCATAGGACAGGTACCTATGGGGAAGCTTTCTTT. This sequence encodes CASSHRTGTYGEAFF.

This clonotype was counted a few times. The CDR3 spells CAISDVAGSTDTQYF. The CDR3 bases are TGTGCCATCAGTGACGTTGCGGGGAGCACAGATACGCAGTATTTT. The gene calls are TRBV10-3 and TRBJ2-3; a possible D gene is TRBD2 (6 bases). The CDR3 has 15 residues. CDR1 and CDR2 from the germline V gene are ENHRY and SYGVKD. The germline V and J ends were trimmed by 3 bases and 0 bases, with 10 bases remaining between them.

V gene TRBV3-1 combines with J gene TRBJ1-2; possibly TRBD1 for D (6 bases). With 5 bases removed from V and 6 bases from J, the gap between germline ends came to 13 bases. CDR3 length equals 13 residues. CDR1 and CDR2 (germline): LGHDT, YNNKEL (reference sequence). The chain's CDR3 is CASSSQGRDGYTF. The CDR3 nucleotides are TGTGCCAGCAGCTCACAGGGAAGGGATGGCTACACCTTC.

The genes are TRBV4-1 and TRBJ1-2; the D is unclear. V dropped 1 base and J dropped 8 bases, with 17 bases sitting between them. This CDR3 comprises 15 residues. Germline CDR1 is MGHRA and CDR2 is YSYEKL. The CDR3 loop is CASSQALRTLGGYTF. In nucleotides, the CDR3 is TGCGCCAGCAGCCAAGCCCTCCGGACTTTAGGCGGCTACACCTTC.

V is TRBV12-3 or TRBV12-4 and J is TRBJ1-5, with D tentatively TRBD1 (6 bases). Trimming took 7 bases from V and 4 from J, leaving 20 bases between them. This CDR3 is 16 amino acids long. The CDR3 region has the DNA TGTGCCAGCACCATAGGGGGTCAAGGGCCAAATCAGCCCCAGCATTTT. It specifies CASTIGGQGPNQPQHF.

This clonotype turned up a few times. V gene TRBV20-1 combines with J gene TRBJ2-5; D gene uncertain. CDR1 is DFQATT and CDR2 is SNEGSKA in the germline V gene (reference sequence). V lost 5 bases, J lost 1 base, and 17 bases lay in between. The CDR3 runs to 15 residues. The CDR3 spells CSADNSQLFQETQYF. Here the CDR3 DNA reads TGCAGTGCTGATAATTCACAGTTATTCCAAGAGACCCAGTACTTC.

On this clonotype itself: The junction and the germline gene differ at one end; a read error may be behind it. V gene TRBV28 combines with J gene TRBJ2-1, with 7 bases that match TRBD1. Germline V CDR1 and CDR2: MDHEN, SYDVKM. The CDR3 sequence is 15 residues long. CDR3 sequence: CASSLGQVDYNKQFF. The CDR3 DNA is TGTGCCAGCAGTTTAGGACAGGTAGACTACAATAAGCAGTTCTTC.

The rearrangement uses TRBV20-1 and TRBJ1-1; D gene uncertain. The V gene lost 0 bases and the J gene lost 7 bases, with 9 bases spanning the gap. Germline loops: CDR1 DFQATT, CDR2 SNEGSKA (reference sequence). This CDR3 spans 12 amino acids. CDR3 protein: CSARDRVGEAFF. The CDR3 DNA reads as TGCAGTGCTAGAGATCGAGTTGGTGAAGCTTTCTTT.